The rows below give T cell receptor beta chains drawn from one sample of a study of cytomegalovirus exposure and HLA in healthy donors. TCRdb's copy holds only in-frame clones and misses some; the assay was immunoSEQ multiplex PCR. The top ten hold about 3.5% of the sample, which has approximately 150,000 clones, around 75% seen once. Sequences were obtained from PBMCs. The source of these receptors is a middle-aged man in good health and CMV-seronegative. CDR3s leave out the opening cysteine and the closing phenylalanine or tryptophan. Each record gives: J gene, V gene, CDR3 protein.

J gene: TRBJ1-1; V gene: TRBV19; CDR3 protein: AGRTAKGNTEAF
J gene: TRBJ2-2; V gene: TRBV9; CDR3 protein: ASSGRGQAYTGELF
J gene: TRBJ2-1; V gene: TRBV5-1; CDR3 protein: ASSLGLDNEQF
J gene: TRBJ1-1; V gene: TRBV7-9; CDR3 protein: ASSSSGGWVNTEAF
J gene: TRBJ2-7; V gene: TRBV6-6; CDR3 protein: ASRTGDVSYEQY
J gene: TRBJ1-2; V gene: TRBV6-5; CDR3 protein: ASSYRTQGPYGYT
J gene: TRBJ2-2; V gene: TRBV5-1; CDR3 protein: ASSLNQGAHTGELF
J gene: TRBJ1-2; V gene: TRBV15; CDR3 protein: ATSRDSGPYGYT
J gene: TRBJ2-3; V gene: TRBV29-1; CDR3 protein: SGVAGTGGDTQY
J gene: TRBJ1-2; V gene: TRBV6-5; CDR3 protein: ASRRTGGLYGYT
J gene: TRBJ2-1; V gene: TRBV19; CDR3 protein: ASSTEAGGTYNEQF
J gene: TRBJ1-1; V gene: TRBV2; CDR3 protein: ASSEEGANTEAF
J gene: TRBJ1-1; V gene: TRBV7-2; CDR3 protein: ASSFAGASTEAF
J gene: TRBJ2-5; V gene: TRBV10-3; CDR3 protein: AISESIAYQETQY
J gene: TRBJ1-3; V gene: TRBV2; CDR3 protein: ASSVEYSGNTIY
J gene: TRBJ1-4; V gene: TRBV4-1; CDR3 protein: ASTVQGTADEKLF
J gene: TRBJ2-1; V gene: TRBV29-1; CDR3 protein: SVSGGSSYNEQF
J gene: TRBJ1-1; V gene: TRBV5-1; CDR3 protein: ASSPRGQTSEAF
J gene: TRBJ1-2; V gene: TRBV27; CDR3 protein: ASSRNTGGLGYT
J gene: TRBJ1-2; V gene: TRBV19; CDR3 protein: ASGGGADYGYT
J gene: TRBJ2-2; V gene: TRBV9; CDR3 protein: ASSLAGGTGELF
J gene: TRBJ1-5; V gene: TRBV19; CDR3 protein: ASSIPRGSNQPQH
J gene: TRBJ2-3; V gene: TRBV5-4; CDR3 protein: ASKNAGSDTQY
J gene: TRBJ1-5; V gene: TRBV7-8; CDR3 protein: ASRLQGARSNQPQH
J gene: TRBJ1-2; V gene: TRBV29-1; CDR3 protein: SVEQGNGYT
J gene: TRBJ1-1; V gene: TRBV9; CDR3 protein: ASSVARGDGRAF
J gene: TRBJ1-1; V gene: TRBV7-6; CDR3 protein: ASSLEDRANTEAF
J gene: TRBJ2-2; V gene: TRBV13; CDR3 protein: ASSLYGRTGTGELF
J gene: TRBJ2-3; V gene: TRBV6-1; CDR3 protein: ASREFTDTQY
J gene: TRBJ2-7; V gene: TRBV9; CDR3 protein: ASGLGGGEQY